The present T cell receptor beta chain was sequenced within a study of cytomegalovirus exposure and HLA in healthy donors. Findings and limits, study-wide: Later on, a genetic analysis was performed. It linked a missense variant in DCLRE1C with V- and J-gene trimming of TCR beta. Most subjects' HLA-A and HLA-B alleles were reportedly predicted from TCR beta sequences.

On this clone itself: Its antigen remains unidentified.

It was with 60 Vbeta and 13 Jbeta primers that the PCR ran. TCRdb's copy holds only in-frame clones and misses some; the assay was immunoSEQ multiplex PCR. The data show 120,000 or so clones, roughly four fifths seen once. The V end lost 5 bases, the J end lost 4 bases, and 11 bases lay between the germline ends. Germline-derived CDR1 and CDR2 are SGHNT and YENEEA. This CDR3 has 14 residues. Sequenced material: PBMCs. The chain has TRBV11-3 and TRBJ2-2, with D possibly TRBD1 on 6 matching bases. The origin of this receptor is a middle-aged man in good health and CMV-seronegative. The CDR3 region is CASSPSRGTGELFF. The CDR3 DNA reads as TGTGCCAGCAGCCCATCCAGGGGCACCGGGGAGCTGTTTTTT.